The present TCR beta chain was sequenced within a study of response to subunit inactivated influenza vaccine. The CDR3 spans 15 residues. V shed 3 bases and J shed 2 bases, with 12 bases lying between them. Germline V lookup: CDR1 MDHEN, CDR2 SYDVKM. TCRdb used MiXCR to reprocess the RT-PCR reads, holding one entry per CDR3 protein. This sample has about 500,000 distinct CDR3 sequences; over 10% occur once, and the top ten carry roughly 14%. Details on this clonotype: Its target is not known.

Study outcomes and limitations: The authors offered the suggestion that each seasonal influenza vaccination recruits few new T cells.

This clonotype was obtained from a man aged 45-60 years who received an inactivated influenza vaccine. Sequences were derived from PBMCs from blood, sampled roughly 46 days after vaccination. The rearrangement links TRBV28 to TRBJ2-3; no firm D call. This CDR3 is CASSLAEHTTDTQYF. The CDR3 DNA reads TGTGCCAGCAGTTTGGCTGAGCACACCACAGATACGCAGTATTTT.